This T cell receptor beta chain emerged from a study of PD-1 blockade in classical Hodgkin lymphoma. The sample's time point: cycle 4 day 1 (C4D1), after more than five weeks of nivolumab. Relapse after autologous stem cell transplantation occurred in every patient, and brentuximab vedotin exposure varied. Produced via immunoSEQ multiplex PCR; TCRdb's table is partial and in-frame only. The table includes approximately 9,000 clones, about 87% detected once. The receptor was isolated from a human donor with classical Hodgkin lymphoma. This specimen consisted of peripheral blood mononuclear cells (PBMCs), obtained before the fourth cycle of nivolumab.

The CDR3: CASSLGTGSVEKLFF. The DNA of the CDR3 is TGTGCCAGCAGCTTAGGAACAGGCTCGGTGGAAAAACTGTTTTTT. The chain employs TRBV7-9 and TRBJ1-4, with D perhaps TRBD1 (5 bases). Germline CDR1 is SEHNR and CDR2 is FQNEAQ (reference sequence). The CDR3 loop spans 15 amino acids. Deletions cut 1 base from V and 8 bases from J, with 14 bases between.